The rows below give T cell receptor beta chains drawn from one sample of a study of shared clonotypes between healthy human individuals. TCRdb's copy holds only in-frame clones and misses some; the assay was immunoSEQ multiplex PCR. The sample consists of some 1 million clones, around 76% of them appearing once. The sequenced sample consisted of memory CD4+ T cells sorted from blood. The origin of the receptors is a man aged 18 to 30 in good health. Each CDR3 is given with its conserved first and last residue. The D gene is left open where the match is weak. Rows may omit the clone size; those that give it use once, few, many or a size class.

j_gene: TRBJ1-2
v_gene: TRBV5-5
abundance: .
d_gene: TRBD1
CDR3nt: TGTGCCAGCAGCTTTGACGGACAGGGCGGTGGCTACACCTTC
CDR3aa: CASSFDGQGGGYTF

j_gene: TRBJ2-3
v_gene: TRBV6-5
abundance: .
d_gene: .
CDR3nt: TGTGCCAGCCGAAACTACAGGGTGAAGGGAGATACGCAGTATTTT
CDR3aa: CASRNYRVKGDTQYF

j_gene: TRBJ1-4
v_gene: TRBV7-2
abundance: .
d_gene: .
CDR3nt: TGTGCCAGCAGCACAAGGGGGACAACTAATGAAAAACTGTTTTTT
CDR3aa: CASSTRGTTNEKLFF

j_gene: TRBJ1-1
v_gene: TRBV7-9
abundance: .
d_gene: TRBD1
CDR3nt: TGTGCCAGCAGCCCGGAAGGACAGGGGGCCACTGAAGCTTTCTTT
CDR3aa: CASSPEGQGATEAFF

j_gene: TRBJ2-7
v_gene: TRBV7-2
abundance: .
d_gene: .
CDR3nt: TGTGCCAGCAGCGTCCAACAGGGTGCGACCTACGAGCAGTACTTC
CDR3aa: CASSVQQGATYEQYF

j_gene: TRBJ2-1
v_gene: TRBV5-1
abundance: many
d_gene: .
CDR3nt: TGCGCCAGCAGCTTGACGGCCGGAGGGACTTACAATGAGCAGTTCTTC
CDR3aa: CASSLTAGGTYNEQFF

j_gene: TRBJ1-4
v_gene: TRBV6-1
abundance: .
d_gene: .
CDR3nt: TGTGCCAGCAGTGAACGGGCCTCCGGCTGGGGGGAAAAACTGTTTTTT
CDR3aa: CASSERASGWGEKLFF

j_gene: TRBJ1-3
v_gene: TRBV9
abundance: .
d_gene: .
CDR3nt: TGTGCCAGCAGCGTACAGGGGTCCGGCTCTGGAAACACCATATATTTT
CDR3aa: CASSVQGSGSGNTIYF

j_gene: TRBJ1-1
v_gene: TRBV19
abundance: .
d_gene: TRBD1
CDR3nt: TGTGCCAGTAGTACGGTCAGGGGGAAATTCGGTTTGGACACTGAAGCTTTCTTT
CDR3aa: CASSTVRGKFGLDTEAFF

j_gene: TRBJ1-5
v_gene: TRBV6-6
abundance: few
d_gene: .
CDR3nt: TGTGCCAGTGCCAGGCAGGGCCCCGTGGGCAATCAGCCCCAGCATTTT
CDR3aa: CASARQGPVGNQPQHF

j_gene: TRBJ1-1
v_gene: TRBV6-5
abundance: .
d_gene: .
CDR3nt: TGTGCCAGCAGCCCCAATTCGAGGGCGGGAGCTTTCTTT
CDR3aa: CASSPNSRAGAFF

j_gene: TRBJ1-1
v_gene: TRBV6-5
abundance: few
d_gene: .
CDR3nt: TGTGCCAGCAGTCCCTCACTGAGGGTGAGGACTGAAGCTTTCTTT
CDR3aa: CASSPSLRVRTEAFF

j_gene: TRBJ2-5
v_gene: TRBV5-6
abundance: .
d_gene: .
CDR3nt: TGTGCCAGCAGCTTGATGGCCTCGGAGACCCAGTACTTC
CDR3aa: CASSLMASETQYF

j_gene: TRBJ2-3
v_gene: TRBV20-1
abundance: .
d_gene: TRBD1
CDR3nt: TGCAGTGCTCACAGGGGAGATACGCAGTATTTT
CDR3aa: CSAHRGDTQYF

j_gene: TRBJ1-2
v_gene: TRBV19
abundance: .
d_gene: TRBD1
CDR3nt: TGTGCCAGTACACCTTCCACAGGGGGTTCCTATGGCTACACCTTC
CDR3aa: CASTPSTGGSYGYTF

j_gene: TRBJ2-2
v_gene: TRBV5-1
abundance: .
d_gene: TRBD2
CDR3nt: TGCGCCAGCAGCTTTAGACTAGCGGACACCGGGGAGCTGTTTTTT
CDR3aa: CASSFRLADTGELFF

j_gene: TRBJ2-3
v_gene: TRBV19
abundance: .
d_gene: .
CDR3nt: TGTGCCACACTCTTAGGAGATACGCAGTATTTT
CDR3aa: CATLLGDTQYF

j_gene: TRBJ2-5
v_gene: TRBV30
abundance: .
d_gene: TRBD2
CDR3nt: TGTGCCTGGAGTTTTGGGCTAGCGGCAGAGACCCAGTACTTC
CDR3aa: CAWSFGLAAETQYF